The present entry profiles one T cell receptor (beta chain) with its context. V lost 1 base, J lost 6 bases, and 12 bases lay in between. The CDR3 extends over 14 amino acids. CDR1 and CDR2 (germline): LGHNT, FRNRAP. The entry originates in a study of blood T cells in healthy people across ages. The use of a sample-barcoded 5' primer and a J-beta primer mix characterized a second PCR of 7 to 11 cycles. TCRdb reanalysed the 5' RACE reads using MiXCR and keeps one entry per CDR3 protein. The sample lists around 1,000,000 distinct CDR3 sequences, around 27% seen once, with less than 0.75% in the top ten. Researchers report isolating at least 6 million PBMCs per sample. This same sample was also taken into another study, of T cells of mothers and their children.

The clonotype comes from a girl under 10 years old in good health. The chain joins TRBV12-5 to TRBJ1-1, with D perhaps TRBD1 (6 bases). The sample was blood. The CDR3: CASGLAQGMAEAFF. CDR3 DNA: TGTGCTAGTGGTTTGGCACAGGGAATGGCTGAAGCTTTCTTT.